This T cell receptor beta chain was sequenced in a study of a mutant IDH1 vaccine in newly diagnosed glioma. For the study at large: Most had both radiotherapy and temozolomide beforehand; others had only one. Points from the study as a whole: Of all patients, about 94% showed vaccine-induced immune responses. Apparently unrelated to pseudoprogression were changes in the top peripheral T cell clonotypes.

Generated by immunoSEQ multiplex PCR, the TCRdb table keeps only in-frame clones and is missing some. The data show about 70,000 clones, over 70% seen once. Time point in this sample: baseline, week 1 (first vaccination visit). Treatment described: pre-vaccination baseline after standard-of-care therapy. Each donor presented with a new WHO grade 3 or 4 astrocytoma that tested IDH1-mutant and showed ATRX loss. A word on this clone: Its matching antigen is unknown.

The CDR3 loop spans 13 amino acids. Germline-derived CDR1 and CDR2 are SQVTM and ANQGSEA. After removal of 6 bases from V and 5 bases from J, the junction contained 6 bases not matched to a gene. The sample consisted of peripheral blood mononuclear cells (PBMCs), taken from a glioma patient treated with radiotherapy, temozolomide or both. The V and J genes are TRBV29-1 and TRBJ1-5; 8 bases align to TRBD1. This receptor was taken from a woman aged 18-35 years with glioma. Some clones in this sample may be carry-over from other donors' samples. In DNA, the CDR3 is TGCAGCGTGCGCAGGGGGCCGGATCAGCCCCAGCATTTT. Amino acids: CSVRRGPDQPQHF.